The source of this T cell receptor beta chain is a study of shared clonotypes between healthy human individuals. Generated by immunoSEQ multiplex PCR, the TCRdb table keeps only in-frame clones and is missing some. The table records about 2.3 million clones, 85% to 95% of them present only once. Study-level results: Represented genetic and exposure-history diversity was restricted by having few donors.

A note on this clone: What it recognizes is unknown. The junction does not match germline at one end; this may be a read error.

The CDR3 is 13 amino acids. The germline V gene encodes CDR1 GTSNPN and CDR2 SVGIG (reference sequence). This clonotype was obtained from a man younger than 35 in good health. Some clones in this sample may be carry-over from other donors' samples. Sequences were obtained from naive CD4+ T cells from PBMCs. Indicated subset: CD45RA+ positively selected. This rearrangement joins TRBV30 to TRBJ2-3, with 12 bases matching TRBD2. The CDR3 protein is CAWSSLTSGRPLF. The CDR3 DNA is TGTGCCTGGAGTTCCCTAACTAGCGGGAGGCCGCTATTT.